Presented here are 20 T cell receptor beta chains from one specimen sequenced in a study of T cells expressing NK-cell markers. TCRdb re-called the 5' RACE reads and gives one entry per CDR3 protein, without DNA. This sample contains 250,000 or so distinct CDR3 sequences. The material sequenced was blood T cells: a sorted CD56 or NKG2C T cell subset, CD4+ or CD8+ T cells, or bulk PBMC T cells (not recorded which). The receptors originated from a woman between 18 and 75 years old in good health.

This chain joins TRBV18 and TRBJ1-4; without DNA, the TCRdb call of TRBD1 cannot be checked. The germline CDR1 and CDR2 sequences are KGHSH and LQKENI. The CDR3 has 16 amino acids. This chain's CDR3 is CASSEPGHTTNEKLFF.

The genes are TRBV4-3 and TRBJ1-5; with no DNA, the TCRdb D assignment of TRBD1 cannot be verified. Germline CDR1 and CDR2: LGHNA and YSLEER. The CDR3 loop spans 16 amino acids. The chain's CDR3 is CASSQDRTAPIIPQHF.

The chain employs TRBV7-9 and TRBJ2-2. From germline, CDR1 is SEHNR and CDR2 FQNEAQ (reference sequence). The CDR3 sequence is 13 residues long. CDR3 loop: CASSSPWTGELFF.

This chain links TRBV7-9 with TRBJ2-7; no DNA is available, so the TRBD1 call from TCRdb remains unchecked. CDR1 and CDR2 (germline): SEHNR, FQNEAQ (reference sequence). This CDR3 comprises 14 residues. CDR3 sequence reads: CASSLEVGAGEQYF.

The V gene is TRBV7-2, the J gene TRBJ1-5. Germline V CDR1 and CDR2: SGHTA, FQGNSA. This CDR3 region has 15 residues. The CDR3 sequence: CASSLDPGGNQPQHF.

V gene TRBV12-3 or TRBV12-4 combines with J gene TRBJ1-1; there is no DNA to check the TCRdb D call of TRBD1. The CDR3 sequence is 11 residues long. The CDR3 sequence is CASSPGPEAFF.

This chain's CDR3 is CSASQRGGYEQYF. This rearrangement joins TRBV20-1 to TRBJ2-7; the TCRdb D gene call, TRBD2, has no DNA to confirm it. This CDR3 spans 13 amino acids. Germline values: CDR1 DFQATT, CDR2 SNEGSKA (reference sequence).

The chain couples TRBV14 to TRBJ2-7. This CDR3 has 16 amino acids. In germline, CDR1 is SGHDN, CDR2 FVKESK. CDR3 sequence reads: CASSQDDIRTLYEQYF.

The chain couples TRBV20-1 to TRBJ2-3; as DNA is missing, the TRBD1 call by TCRdb cannot be tested. Germline CDR1 and CDR2: DFQATT and SNEGSKA (reference sequence). The CDR3 has 14 amino acids. The CDR3 protein is CSARSPGSTDTQYF.

The rearrangement joins TRBV19 to TRBJ1-2; TCRdb calls TRBD1, which cannot be checked without DNA. The CDR3 covers 13 residues. Per the germline V gene, CDR1 is LNHDA and CDR2 is SQIVND (reference sequence). CDR3 loop: CASSMLDREGYTF.

V and J are TRBV20-1 and TRBJ1-5. Germline-derived CDR1 and CDR2 are DFQATT and SNEGSKA (reference sequence). This CDR3 region has 15 residues. CDR3 protein: CSARDLTVGNQPQHF.

V gene TRBV6-1 combines with J gene TRBJ2-6; the TCRdb D gene call, TRBD1, has no DNA to confirm it. The CDR3 totals 16 residues. Germline CDR1 MNHNS, CDR2 SASEGT. The CDR3 spells CASSRTGGKGANVLTF.

The J gene is TRBJ2-3, the V gene TRBV5-1; the D call from TCRdb, TRBD1, cannot be confirmed without DNA. Germline-derived CDR1 and CDR2 are SGHRS and YFSETQ. There are 14 residues in the CDR3. The CDR3 protein is CASSSTGRPYTQYF.

This chain links TRBV30 with TRBJ2-1. The CDR3 is made up of 13 amino acids. From germline, CDR1 is GTSNPN and CDR2 SVGIG (reference sequence). The CDR3: CAWRASSYNEQFF.

The rearrangement joins TRBV4-3 to TRBJ2-1; TCRdb's D gene call, TRBD2, goes unchecked for lack of DNA. The CDR3 is 16 residues long. Germline-derived CDR1 and CDR2 are LGHNA and YSLEER. CDR3 sequence: CASSQRWRERYNEQFF.

The chain recombines TRBV10-3 with TRBJ2-1. The CDR3 runs to 11 residues. CDR1 and CDR2 (germline): ENHRY, SYGVKD. This CDR3 reads CAITVLNEQFF.

The chain employs TRBV27 and TRBJ2-2. In germline, CDR1 is MNHEY, CDR2 SMNVEV (reference sequence). This CDR3 is 14 amino acids long. The CDR3 reads CASSFSGLTGELFF.

The chain carries TRBV10-2 and TRBJ2-7; TCRdb designates TRBD1, a call that cannot be tested without DNA. Germline CDR1 reads WSHSY; CDR2 reads SAAADI. This CDR3 region has 15 residues. The CDR3 is CASRTGTGSYYEQYF.

The J gene is TRBJ2-7, the V gene TRBV9; checking the TCRdb D call of TRBD1 is not possible without DNA. Per germline, CDR1 SGDLS and CDR2 YYNGEE. There are 12 residues in the CDR3. CDR3 amino acids: CASSPTGEQQYF.

The chain links TRBV4-2 to TRBJ1-1. There are 14 residues in the CDR3. CDR1 and CDR2 (germline): LGHNA, YNFKEQ. CDR3 sequence reads: CASSQRGEDTEAFF.